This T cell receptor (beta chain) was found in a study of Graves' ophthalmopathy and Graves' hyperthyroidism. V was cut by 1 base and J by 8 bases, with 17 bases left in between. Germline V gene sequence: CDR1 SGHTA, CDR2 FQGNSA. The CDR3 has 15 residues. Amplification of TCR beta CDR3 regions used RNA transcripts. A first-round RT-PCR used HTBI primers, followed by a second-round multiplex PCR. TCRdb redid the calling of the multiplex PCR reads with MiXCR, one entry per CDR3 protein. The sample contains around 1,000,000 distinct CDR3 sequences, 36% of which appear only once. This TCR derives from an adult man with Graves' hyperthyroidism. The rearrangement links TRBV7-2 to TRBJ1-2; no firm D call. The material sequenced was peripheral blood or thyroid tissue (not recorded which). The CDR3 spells CASSLGTTSHRGYTF. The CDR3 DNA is TGTGCCAGCAGCTTAGGCACTACATCTCATAGAGGCTACACCTTC.